This is a list of T cell receptor beta chains from one sample in a study of human T cells and chemical hapten exposure. Via MiXCR, TCRdb re-called the RACE reads, giving one row per CDR3 protein. The table lists some 45,000 distinct CDR3 sequences, around 8.9% of them singletons. The sequencing here drew on whole blood, taken in connection with sensitization to the hapten diphenylcyclopropenone (DPC). The receptors stem from a woman in her forties with alopecia areata. Some clones in this sample may be carry-over from other donors' samples. The conserved cysteine and the conserved F or W are not part of the CDR3 here. Clone size is not always given. Where it is, it says once, few, many or a class for expanded clones.

>many|TRBJ2-1|TRBV2
ASSEVRAGGEQF
>many|TRBJ1-1|TRBV20-1
SARDPGTGGAGAF
>many|TRBJ1-2|TRBV6-2/TRBV6-3
ASSYSPTGATNYGYT
>many|TRBJ1-5|TRBV12-3/TRBV12-4
ASSFGGNSNQPQH
>NA|TRBJ1-5|TRBV2
ASRREQAGNQPQH
>many|TRBJ1-1|TRBV30
AWIRGGYSEAF
>NA|TRBJ1-5|TRBV7-9
TSTPGSRQPQH
>many|TRBJ2-7|TRBV18
ASSYRDNRPYEQY
>NA|TRBJ1-5|TRBV4-1
ASSQVVPPPGRGGNQPQH
>many|TRBJ1-1|TRBV9
ASSLATDGDAF
>NA|TRBJ2-3|TRBV14
ASRKAGSGDTQY
>many|TRBJ1-1|TRBV5-1
ASSLGTGRTAF
>many|TRBJ2-5|TRBV29-1
SVEPLGQAQETQY
>many|TRBJ2-5|TRBV20-1
SARDRPLLAGGSRETQY